Only one count was recorded for the clone carrying this TCR beta chain. These data originate in a study of blood T cell repertoires in COVID-19. From germline, CDR1 is MNHEY and CDR2 SVGAGI. Trimming removed 6 bases at V and 4 bases at J, with 9 bases between. The CDR3 extends over 12 amino acids. The protocol was immunoSEQ multiplex PCR, while the TCRdb copy is restricted to in-frame clones and leaves out a portion. This table has around 75,000 clones, approximately 80% appearing once. The chain couples TRBV6-5 to TRBJ1-1; D ambiguous. Sequenced input: peripheral blood. This receptor was taken from a man aged 50 to 60 with COVID-19, enrolled during active disease. This CDR3 is CASSLRFTEAFF. The CDR3 DNA is TGTGCCAGCAGCCTCAGATTCACTGAAGCTTTCTTT.